A selection of T cell receptor beta chains follows, all from one sample in a study of blood T cell repertoires in COVID-19. The repertoire was sequenced with immunoSEQ multiplex PCR; TCRdb's copy has only in-frame clones and lacks some. The sample shows 310,000 or so clones, roughly 90% of them seen only once. Specimen: PBMCs or T cells enriched from blood (not recorded which). The receptor source for this set is a woman between 18 and 30 years old who had recovered from COVID-19. The CDR3 runs from the conserved cysteine through the conserved F or W. The D gene is left open where the match is weak. Clone size is shown for a subset of rows, as once, few, many or a class of expanded clone.

v_call: TRBV15; d_call: TRBD1; j_call: TRBJ1-5; clone_size: once; cdr3_aa: CATVKGQGHYSNQPQHF; cdr3_nt: TGTGCCACCGTCAAAGGACAGGGGCACTATAGCAATCAGCCCCAGCATTTT
v_call: TRBV9; d_call: .; j_call: TRBJ1-2; clone_size: many; cdr3_aa: CASSSSPSRYGYTF; cdr3_nt: TGTGCCAGCAGCTCTAGTCCAAGCCGGTATGGCTACACCTTC
v_call: TRBV10-3; d_call: TRBD1; j_call: TRBJ2-3; clone_size: .; cdr3_aa: CAISEPGQGDTDTQYF; cdr3_nt: TGTGCCATCAGTGAACCGGGACAGGGGGACACAGATACGCAGTATTTT
v_call: TRBV5-1; d_call: .; j_call: TRBJ1-2; clone_size: .; cdr3_aa: CASSFGQFYGYTF; cdr3_nt: TGCGCCAGCAGCTTCGGACAGTTCTATGGCTACACCTTC
v_call: TRBV7-2; d_call: .; j_call: TRBJ1-1; clone_size: .; cdr3_aa: CASSSQPLEAFF; cdr3_nt: TGTGCCAGCAGCTCCCAACCTCTAGAAGCTTTCTTT
v_call: TRBV16; d_call: .; j_call: TRBJ2-3; clone_size: .; cdr3_aa: CASSQLPGSYTDTQYF; cdr3_nt: TGTGCCAGCAGCCAACTCCCGGGGTCATACACAGATACGCAGTATTTT
v_call: TRBV10-3; d_call: .; j_call: TRBJ2-4; clone_size: .; cdr3_aa: CAISDPGFAKNIQYF; cdr3_nt: TGTGCCATCAGTGACCCGGGGTTTGCCAAAAACATTCAGTACTTC
v_call: TRBV7-2; d_call: TRBD1; j_call: TRBJ1-1; clone_size: .; cdr3_aa: CASSQRTGAEAFF; cdr3_nt: TGTGCCAGCAGCCAACGGACAGGCGCCGAAGCTTTCTTT
v_call: TRBV27; d_call: TRBD1; j_call: TRBJ1-2; clone_size: .; cdr3_aa: CASSYTGGGYTF; cdr3_nt: TGTGCCAGCAGTTATACAGGGGGTGGCTACACCTTC
v_call: TRBV5-4; d_call: .; j_call: TRBJ2-3; clone_size: .; cdr3_aa: CASSRGEGGSAQYF; cdr3_nt: TGTGCCAGCAGCAGGGGGGAGGGTGGTTCGGCGCAGTATTTT
v_call: TRBV19; d_call: TRBD1; j_call: TRBJ1-1; clone_size: .; cdr3_aa: CASSGQAMNTEAFF; cdr3_nt: TGTGCCAGTTCGGGACAGGCGATGAACACTGAAGCTTTCTTT
v_call: TRBV5-4; d_call: .; j_call: TRBJ2-3; clone_size: .; cdr3_aa: CASSSEIESTQYF; cdr3_nt: TGTGCCAGCAGCTCCGAGATCGAATCGACGCAGTATTTT
v_call: TRBV2; d_call: TRBD2; j_call: TRBJ2-3; clone_size: few; cdr3_aa: CASSGGLAGAYTDTQYF; cdr3_nt: TGTGCCAGCAGTGGGGGGCTAGCGGGAGCTTACACAGATACGCAGTATTTT
v_call: TRBV7-7; d_call: TRBD2; j_call: TRBJ2-1; clone_size: .; cdr3_aa: CASSRSTSGEQFF; cdr3_nt: TGTGCCAGCAGCCGCTCGACTAGCGGTGAGCAGTTCTTC
v_call: TRBV7-9; d_call: TRBD1; j_call: TRBJ1-1; clone_size: .; cdr3_aa: CASSLVSLRTGMNTEAFF; cdr3_nt: TGTGCCAGCAGCTTAGTTTCCCTTAGGACAGGCATGAACACTGAAGCTTTCTTT
v_call: TRBV11-2; d_call: TRBD2; j_call: TRBJ2-1; clone_size: .; cdr3_aa: CASSLAFKASGIYNEQFF; cdr3_nt: TGTGCCAGCAGCTTAGCCTTCAAGGCTAGCGGGATCTACAATGAGCAGTTCTTC
v_call: TRBV28; d_call: TRBD1; j_call: TRBJ1-5; clone_size: once; cdr3_aa: CASSLEPPQGEGNQPQHF; cdr3_nt: TGTGCCAGCAGTTTAGAACCTCCTCAGGGGGAAGGAAATCAGCCCCAGCATTTT
v_call: TRBV27; d_call: TRBD1; j_call: TRBJ1-1; clone_size: .; cdr3_aa: CASSPYGQGGAFF; cdr3_nt: TGTGCCAGCAGTCCCTACGGACAGGGGGGTGCTTTCTTT
v_call: TRBV5-1; d_call: TRBD1; j_call: TRBJ1-1; clone_size: .; cdr3_aa: CASSLPGQLNTEAFF; cdr3_nt: TGCGCCAGCAGCCTGCCGGGACAGCTGAACACTGAAGCTTTCTTT
v_call: TRBV6-1; d_call: TRBD1; j_call: TRBJ2-7; clone_size: .; cdr3_aa: CASSEGGDRAYEQYF; cdr3_nt: TGTGCCAGCAGTGAGGGGGGGGACAGGGCCTACGAGCAGTACTTC
v_call: TRBV3-1/TRBV3-2; d_call: TRBD1; j_call: TRBJ1-6; clone_size: .; cdr3_aa: CASTPGTGDSPLHF; cdr3_nt: TGTGCCAGCACCCCCGGGACAGGGGATTCACCCCTCCACTTT
v_call: TRBV21-1; d_call: .; j_call: TRBJ1-2; clone_size: .; cdr3_aa: CASRQGAYGYTF; cdr3_nt: TGTGCCAGCAGGCAGGGGGCGTATGGCTACACCTTC
v_call: TRBV7-8; d_call: .; j_call: TRBJ1-2; clone_size: .; cdr3_aa: CASSRVQGYTF; cdr3_nt: TGTGCCAGCAGCCGTGTACAAGGCTACACCTTC
v_call: TRBV7-3; d_call: .; j_call: TRBJ1-1; clone_size: .; cdr3_aa: CASSLIRNTEAFF; cdr3_nt: TGTGCCAGCAGCTTAATTAGGAACACTGAAGCTTTCTTT
v_call: TRBV7-8; d_call: TRBD1; j_call: TRBJ1-2; clone_size: .; cdr3_aa: CASSFRGLSGYTF; cdr3_nt: TGTGCCAGCAGCTTTAGGGGGCTGAGTGGCTACACCTTC
v_call: TRBV3-1/TRBV3-2; d_call: TRBD1; j_call: TRBJ1-1; clone_size: once; cdr3_aa: CASSQEQGANTEAFF; cdr3_nt: TGTGCCAGCAGCCAAGAACAGGGGGCCAACACTGAAGCTTTCTTT
v_call: TRBV7-3; d_call: TRBD1; j_call: TRBJ1-1; clone_size: few; cdr3_aa: CASSLLQGSEAFF; cdr3_nt: TGTGCCAGCAGTTTACTACAGGGGTCTGAAGCTTTCTTT
v_call: TRBV5-5; d_call: TRBD2; j_call: TRBJ2-5; clone_size: .; cdr3_aa: CASSLARGGRETQYF; cdr3_nt: TGTGCCAGCAGCTTGGCACGGGGGGGAAGGGAGACCCAGTACTTC
v_call: TRBV19; d_call: TRBD1; j_call: TRBJ2-1; clone_size: once; cdr3_aa: CASSIIGTGGRDEQFF; cdr3_nt: TGTGCCAGTAGTATCATCGGGACAGGGGGTAGGGATGAGCAGTTCTTC
v_call: TRBV28; d_call: .; j_call: TRBJ2-7; clone_size: .; cdr3_aa: CASSLFGNSYEQYF; cdr3_nt: TGTGCCAGCAGTTTATTCGGGAATTCCTACGAGCAGTACTTC
v_call: TRBV12-3/TRBV12-4; d_call: .; j_call: TRBJ1-5; clone_size: .; cdr3_aa: CASSFTTGQPQHF; cdr3_nt: TGTGCCAGCAGTTTCACAACCGGGCAGCCCCAGCATTTT
v_call: TRBV2; d_call: TRBD1; j_call: TRBJ2-7; clone_size: .; cdr3_aa: CASSVRTGTYEQYF; cdr3_nt: TGTGCCAGCAGTGTGAGGACAGGGACCTACGAGCAGTACTTC
v_call: TRBV7-8; d_call: .; j_call: TRBJ1-1; clone_size: once; cdr3_aa: CASSTPSVGGPNTEAFF; cdr3_nt: TGTGCCAGCAGCACACCTTCCGTCGGGGGACCGAACACTGAAGCTTTCTTT
v_call: TRBV5-1; d_call: .; j_call: TRBJ1-3; clone_size: .; cdr3_aa: CASSLGPFTSGNTIYF; cdr3_nt: TGCGCCAGCAGCTTGGGGCCCTTCACCTCTGGAAACACCATATATTTT
v_call: TRBV21-1; d_call: .; j_call: TRBJ2-3; clone_size: once; cdr3_aa: CASSKGTWTWPTCGPPGQYF; cdr3_nt: TGTGCCAGCAGCAAAGGAACCTGGACATGGCCAACTTGTGGCCCCCCCGGGCAGTATTTT
v_call: TRBV2; d_call: .; j_call: TRBJ1-4; clone_size: .; cdr3_aa: CASSEALPRGWEKLFF; cdr3_nt: TGTGCCAGCAGTGAAGCGCTTCCCAGGGGCTGGGAAAAACTGTTTTTT
v_call: TRBV5-4; d_call: .; j_call: TRBJ1-2; clone_size: once; cdr3_aa: CASSLGVRGADYGYTF; cdr3_nt: TGTGCCAGCAGCTTGGGGGTTCGGGGGGCGGACTATGGCTACACCTTC
v_call: TRBV6-5; d_call: TRBD1; j_call: TRBJ1-1; clone_size: .; cdr3_aa: CASSPGGTEAFF; cdr3_nt: TGTGCCAGCAGTCCAGGGGGCACTGAAGCTTTCTTT
v_call: TRBV6-1; d_call: .; j_call: TRBJ2-6; clone_size: .; cdr3_aa: CASSVGGASGANVLTF; cdr3_nt: TGTGCCAGCAGTGTGGGGGGGGCAAGTGGGGCCAACGTCCTGACTTTC
v_call: TRBV12-3/TRBV12-4; d_call: .; j_call: TRBJ2-2; clone_size: .; cdr3_aa: CASSFRGTGELFF; cdr3_nt: TGTGCCAGCAGTTTCCGGGGGACCGGGGAGCTGTTTTTT